The 7 T cell receptor beta chains given below trace back to one sample, sequenced in a study of CD8 T cells in ankylosing spondylitis. Regarding the study as a whole: A TCR beta motif of about 8 highly homologous variants seemed to mark ankylosing spondylitis blood.

TCRdb reprocessed the 5' RACE reads with MiXCR, giving one entry per CDR3 protein. The sample lists about 510,000 distinct CDR3 sequences, 5.3% seen once, with around 3.5% in the top ten. No antigen has been assigned to these receptors. The specimen was blood, either unsorted or a sorted T cell fraction (not recorded which). These receptors were taken from a male donor with ankylosing spondylitis.

This clonotype occurred many times. This chain joins TRBV29-1 and TRBJ2-5; 12 bases match TRBD2. Germline-derived CDR1 and CDR2 are SQVTM and ANQGSEA. This CDR3 spans 14 amino acids. With V trimmed by 8 bases and J by 4 bases, 8 bases remained unmatched. CDR3 DNA: TGCAGCTCCGCTAGCGGGGGGGCCGGAGAGACCCAGTACTTC. Translated, it gives CSSASGGAGETQYF.

This clonotype occurred many times. V usage is TRBV5-1 and J usage is TRBJ1-1; a possible D gene is TRBD1 (5 bases). With 2 bases removed from V and 0 bases from J, the gap between germline ends came to 14 bases. The CDR3 has 16 amino acids. Germline V gene sequence: CDR1 SGHRS, CDR2 YFSETQ. CDR3 amino acids: CASSFGNGAMNTEAFF. In DNA, the CDR3 is TGCGCCAGCAGCTTTGGTAACGGGGCTATGAACACTGAAGCTTTCTTT. Supplemented by reference TRBV5-1 and TRBJ1-1, the full variable domain reads KAGVTQTPRYLIKTRGQQVTLSCSPISGHRSVSWYQQTPGQGLQFLFEYFSETQRNKGNFPGRFSGRQFSNSRSEMNVSTLELGDSALYLCASSFGNGAMNTEAFFGQGTRLTVV.

In this sample, this clonotype turned up a few times. The V and J genes are TRBV20-1 and TRBJ2-7; 7 positions agree with TRBD1. J gave up 3 bases and V 3 bases, and 5 bases lay outside the gene matches. CDR3 length: 13 amino acids. The germline CDR1 and CDR2 sequences are DFQATT and SNEGSKA (reference sequence). The CDR3 nucleotides are TGCAGTGCTAGGCGCCCAGGGGGCTACGAGCAGTACTTC. Translation gives CSARRPGGYEQYF.

This clonotype has ten or more counts. In DNA form, the CDR3 reads TGCGCCAGCAGCGTGCTGACTAGCGGTATCAATGAGCAGTTCTTC. It encodes CASSVLTSGINEQFF. The chain recombines TRBV5-1 with TRBJ2-1; 9 bases are a match to TRBD2. The CDR3 is made up of 15 amino acids. V was clipped by 4 bases and J by 6 bases; unmatched bases: 8. Germline V gives CDR1 SGHRS, CDR2 YFSETQ.

About this clonotype: A much larger clone sits a single nucleotide away, making a read error possible. This chain connects TRBV27 to TRBJ2-1; a weak D match, TRBD2 (6 bases). Trimming pared 4 bases from V and 0 bases from J, leaving 16 bases between. The CDR3 has 17 amino acids. Germline CDR1 MNHEY, CDR2 SMNVEV (reference sequence). The CDR3 sequence: CASSSLGRSASYNEQFF. In nucleotides, the CDR3 is TGTGCCAGCAGTTCCTTAGGGAGGAGTGCCTCCTACAATGAGCAGTTCTTC.

CDR3 DNA: TGTGCCAGCAGTTTATGGAGCGGGGGGGCCGCAGATACGCAGTATTTT. Translated: CASSLWSGGAADTQYF. The chain joins TRBV28 to TRBJ2-3; 10 bases are a match to TRBD2. Germline-derived CDR1 and CDR2 are MDHEN and SYDVKM. Trimming at V came to 0 bases and at J to 4 bases, leaving 4 bases not matched to a gene. This CDR3 has 16 residues.

This clonotype was seen many times. The V call is TRBV7-8, the J call TRBJ1-5; D unresolved. V was pared by 0 bases and J by 1 base, with 1 base between. CDR1 and CDR2 (germline): SGHVS, FQNEAQ. This CDR3 comprises 13 residues. In nucleotides, the CDR3 is TGTGCCAGCAGCTTAGCCAGCAATCAGCCCCAGCATTTT. Protein product: CASSLASNQPQHF.